One sample yielded the 8 T cell receptor beta chains listed below, sequenced in a study of cytomegalovirus exposure and HLA in healthy donors. Profiled with immunoSEQ multiplex PCR; TCRdb holds only in-frame clones, not every one. The table lists about 240,000 clones, approximately 83% of them singletons, with roughly 1.2% in the top ten. Sequencing input: PBMCs. All receptors come from a woman aged 25 to 39 in good health and CMV-seropositive.

The chain joins TRBV7-9 to TRBJ1-2; D is perhaps TRBD1 (6 bases). The CDR3 runs to 15 residues. In germline, CDR1 is SEHNR, CDR2 FQNEAQ (reference sequence). Trimming cost V 7 bases and J 2 bases, with 17 bases left between them. The CDR3 region is CASTEQGEPNYGYTF. Written as DNA, the CDR3 is TGTGCCAGCACCGAACAGGGTGAACCCAACTATGGCTACACCTTC.

J is TRBJ2-2 and V is TRBV15; TRBD2 agrees at 9 bases. Germline V gene lookup returns CDR1 LNHNV and CDR2 YYDKDF (reference sequence). The CDR3 totals 17 residues. Trimming cost V 4 bases and J 7 bases; bases outside gene matches: 13. The CDR3, as DNA: TGTGCCACCAGCACTCAGAGCCTAGCGGGACTCTTCGGGGAGCTGTTTTTT. Translation gives CATSTQSLAGLFGELFF.

The chain joins TRBV2 to TRBJ2-1; TRBD1 matches at 10 bases. Germline V CDR1 and CDR2: SNHLY, FYNNEI. This CDR3 region has 15 residues. V lost 5 bases and J lost 4; bases outside the gene matches: 5. CDR3 nucleotides: TGTGCCAGCAGTCCCCGGGACAGGGGTTACAATGAGCAGTTCTTC. Its translation is CASSPRDRGYNEQFF.

The gene calls are TRBV7-7 and TRBJ2-2, with TRBD1 as a possible D gene (6 bases). The CDR3 extends over 13 amino acids. V shed 6 bases and J shed 7 bases, with 12 bases lying between them. Germline CDR1 reads SSHAT; CDR2 reads FNYEAQ (reference sequence). The CDR3 region has the DNA TGTGCCAGCAGTCCCGTAGGGGGCGGGGAGCTGTTTTTT. Protein product: CASSPVGGGELFF.

The chain links TRBV30 to TRBJ2-2; TRBD2 matches 7 bases. J lost 1 base, V lost 3 bases, and 2 bases had no gene match. Germline assignment: CDR1 GTSNPN and CDR2 SVGIG (reference sequence). This CDR3 comprises 14 residues. The CDR3 nucleotides are TGTGCCTGGAGGGCTAGCGGGAACACCGGGGAGCTGTTTTTT. It translates to CAWRASGNTGELFF.

The chain has TRBV15 and TRBJ1-4, with no clear D. Germline CDR1 LNHNV, CDR2 YYDKDF (reference sequence). V was clipped by 0 bases and J by 2 bases, with 10 bases between them. The CDR3 loop spans 16 amino acids. The CDR3 DNA is TGTGCCACCAGCAGAGATTTGCGGGGTACTAATGAAAAACTGTTTTTT. This sequence encodes CATSRDLRGTNEKLFF.

The chain is built from TRBV27 and TRBJ2-2; D is uncertain. With 3 bases removed from V and 8 bases from J, the gap between germline ends came to 10 bases. Germline V gene data show CDR1 as MNHEY and CDR2 as SMNVEV (reference sequence). This CDR3 region has 13 residues. CDR3 sequence reads: CASSFRFLGELFF. DNA for the CDR3: TGTGCCAGCAGTTTTCGGTTCTTAGGGGAGCTGTTTTTT.

This chain links TRBV6-6 with TRBJ2-7; perhaps TRBD1 as D (8 bases). Per germline, CDR1 MNHNY and CDR2 SVGAGI (reference sequence). This CDR3 comprises 16 residues. Trimming pared 0 bases from V and 5 bases from J, leaving 17 bases between. The CDR3 DNA reads as TGTGCCAGCAGTTACTCGCGGACAGGGAGGGGGGACGAGCAGTACTTC. This codes for CASSYSRTGRGDEQYF.